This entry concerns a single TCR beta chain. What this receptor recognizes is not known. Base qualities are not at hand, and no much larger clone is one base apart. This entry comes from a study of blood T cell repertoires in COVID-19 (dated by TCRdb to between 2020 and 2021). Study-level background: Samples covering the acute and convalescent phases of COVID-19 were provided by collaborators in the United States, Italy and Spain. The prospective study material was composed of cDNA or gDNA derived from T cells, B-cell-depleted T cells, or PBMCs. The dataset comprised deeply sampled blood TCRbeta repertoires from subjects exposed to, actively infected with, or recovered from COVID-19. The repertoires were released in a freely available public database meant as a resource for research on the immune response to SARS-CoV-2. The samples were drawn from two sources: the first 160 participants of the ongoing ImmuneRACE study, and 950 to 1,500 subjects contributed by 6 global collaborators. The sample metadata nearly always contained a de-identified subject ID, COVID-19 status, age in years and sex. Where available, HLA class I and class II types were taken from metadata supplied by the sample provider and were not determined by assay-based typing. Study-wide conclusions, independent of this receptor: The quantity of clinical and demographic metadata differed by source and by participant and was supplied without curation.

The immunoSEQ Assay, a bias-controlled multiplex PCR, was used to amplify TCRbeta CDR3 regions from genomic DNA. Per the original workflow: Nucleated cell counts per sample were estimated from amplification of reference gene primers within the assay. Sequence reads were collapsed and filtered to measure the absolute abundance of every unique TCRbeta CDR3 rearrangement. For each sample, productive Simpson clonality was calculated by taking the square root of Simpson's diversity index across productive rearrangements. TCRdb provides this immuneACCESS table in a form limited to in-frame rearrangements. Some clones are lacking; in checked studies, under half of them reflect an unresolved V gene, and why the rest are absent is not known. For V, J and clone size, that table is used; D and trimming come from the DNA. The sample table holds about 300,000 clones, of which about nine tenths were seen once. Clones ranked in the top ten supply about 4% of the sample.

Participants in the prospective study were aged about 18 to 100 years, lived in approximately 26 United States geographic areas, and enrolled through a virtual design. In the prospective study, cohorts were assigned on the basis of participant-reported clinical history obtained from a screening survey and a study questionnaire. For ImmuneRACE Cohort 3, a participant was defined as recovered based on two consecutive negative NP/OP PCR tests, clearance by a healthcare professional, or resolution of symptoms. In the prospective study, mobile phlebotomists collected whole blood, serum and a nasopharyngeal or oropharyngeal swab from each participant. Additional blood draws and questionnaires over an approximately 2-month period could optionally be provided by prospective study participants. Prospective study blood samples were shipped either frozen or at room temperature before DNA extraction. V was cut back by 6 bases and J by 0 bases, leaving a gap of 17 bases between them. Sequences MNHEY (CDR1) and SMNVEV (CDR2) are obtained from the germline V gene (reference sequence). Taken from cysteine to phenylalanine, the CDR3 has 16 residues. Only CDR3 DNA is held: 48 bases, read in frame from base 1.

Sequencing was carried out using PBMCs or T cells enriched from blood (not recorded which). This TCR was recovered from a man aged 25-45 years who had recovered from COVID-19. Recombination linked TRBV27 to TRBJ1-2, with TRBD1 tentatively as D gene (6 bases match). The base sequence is TGTGCCAGCAGCCTAACCCCAGGGGCGTCTAACTATGGCTACACCTTC. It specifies CASSLTPGASNYGYTF.